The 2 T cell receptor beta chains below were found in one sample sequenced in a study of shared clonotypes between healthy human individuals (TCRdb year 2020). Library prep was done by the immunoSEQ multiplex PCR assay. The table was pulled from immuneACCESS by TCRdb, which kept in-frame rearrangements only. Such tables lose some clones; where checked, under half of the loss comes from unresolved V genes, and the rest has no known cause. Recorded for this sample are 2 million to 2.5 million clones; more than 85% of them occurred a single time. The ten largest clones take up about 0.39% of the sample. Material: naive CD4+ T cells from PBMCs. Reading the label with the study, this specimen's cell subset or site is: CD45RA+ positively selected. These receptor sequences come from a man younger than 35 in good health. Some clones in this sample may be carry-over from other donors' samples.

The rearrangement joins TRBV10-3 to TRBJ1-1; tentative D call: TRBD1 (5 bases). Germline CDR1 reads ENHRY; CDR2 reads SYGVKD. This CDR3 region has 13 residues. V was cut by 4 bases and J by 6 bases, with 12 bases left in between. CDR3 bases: TGTGCCATCAGTGCTGGGGGACCCCCTGAAGCTTTCTTT. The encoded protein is CAISAGGPPEAFF.

In nucleotides, the CDR3 is TGTGCCAGCAGCTACGACAGCGGTTTATACAATGAGCAGTTCTTC. Translation gives CASSYDSGLYNEQFF. This chain links TRBV7-3 with TRBJ2-1; D possibly matches TRBD1 or TRBD2 (5 bases each). The CDR3 totals 15 residues. Germline V gives CDR1 SGHTA, CDR2 FQGTGA. V was clipped by 4 bases and J by 4 bases, with 14 bases between them.